This entry describes one T cell receptor (beta chain). Its recognized antigen is unknown. Base qualities are not at hand, and no much larger clone is one base apart. At one collaborating source in Seattle, patients were enrolled during active infection and were followed longitudinally through the course of disease. Collaborating institutions collected whole blood in K2EDTA tubes following their own protocols. For TCRbeta analysis, collaborator samples were shipped as frozen whole blood, as isolated PBMCs, or as DNA extracted from either sample type. These data come from a study of blood T cell repertoires in COVID-19 (dated by TCRdb to 2018 to 2020). For the wider study: Samples from collaborators originated in the United States, Italy and Spain and spanned both the acute and convalescent phases of COVID-19. Where available, HLA class I and class II types were taken from metadata supplied by the sample provider and were not determined by assay-based typing. The dataset comprised deeply sampled blood TCRbeta repertoires from subjects exposed to, actively infected with, or recovered from COVID-19. The material from the prospective study consisted of cDNA or gDNA derived from T cells, B-cell-depleted T cells, or PBMCs. The repertoires were made available in a free public database intended to serve as a resource for research on the immune response to SARS-CoV-2. The sample metadata nearly always contained a de-identified subject ID, COVID-19 status, age in years and sex. The samples were drawn from the first 160 participants of the ongoing ImmuneRACE study and from over a thousand subjects provided by 6 global collaborators. Study-wide conclusions, independent of this receptor: The amount of clinical and demographic metadata varied by source and participant and was provided uncurated.

Deletion took 6 bases off V and 6 bases off J, with a span of 17 bases between the germline ends. Reading the germline V gene (reference sequence) gives CDR1 LNHDA and CDR2 SQIVND. Reading from cysteine to phenylalanine, the CDR3 counts 15 amino acids. This entry keeps only the CDR3 DNA: 45 bases, framed from base 1. The immunoSEQ Assay, a bias-controlled multiplex PCR, was used to amplify TCRbeta CDR3 regions from genomic DNA. In the paper's pipeline: Nucleated cell counts per sample were estimated from amplification of reference gene primers within the assay. Sequence reads were collapsed and filtered to measure the absolute abundance of every unique TCRbeta CDR3 rearrangement. For each sample, productive Simpson clonality was calculated as the square root of Simpson's diversity index across productive rearrangements. TCRdb holds this immuneACCESS table with in-frame rearrangements only. Some clones are missing; in checked studies, unresolved V genes explain under half, and the rest has no known cause. V and J calls and clone size follow that table, whereas D and trimming were derived from the DNA. The sample table shows under 200,000 clones, and approximately 86% are seen once. Roughly 0.53% of the sample is taken by the ten largest.

Sequenced input: peripheral blood. The chain was built from TRBV19 and TRBJ1-4, with no confident D gene call. This clonotype was sampled from a man in his sixties with COVID-19, enrolled during active disease. The DNA sequence follows: TGTGCCAGTAGACATTCGGGGAAGAGGGATGAAAAACTGTTTTTT. The resulting protein is CASRHSGKRDEKLFF.